Listed below are T cell receptor beta chains from one sample, sequenced in a study of CD8 T cells in ankylosing spondylitis. TCRdb independently ran MiXCR on the 5' RACE reads; one entry per CDR3 protein. The profile shows about 360,000 distinct CDR3 sequences, approximately 14% of them singletons. Material: blood, either unsorted or a sorted T cell fraction (not recorded which). The source is a male donor with ankylosing spondylitis or in good health (not recorded which). Each CDR3 is given with its conserved first and last residue. The D gene is left open where the match is weak. Clone size is stated in some rows and not others, as once, few, many or a class when expanded.

J gene	clone size	CDR3 length	D gene	V gene	CDR3 DNA	CDR3 protein
TRBJ2-7	-	16	TRBD1	TRBV7-2	TGTGCCAGCAGCTTGCGGAGTGGGGACAGGTTCTACGAGCAGTACTTC	CASSLRSGDRFYEQYF
TRBJ2-2	-	14	-	TRBV3-1	TGTGCCAGCAGCCAATGGGCAAACACCGGGGAGCTGTTTTTT	CASSQWANTGELFF
TRBJ2-7	-	11	-	TRBV3-1	TGTGCCAGCAGCAGCCAGGGCGAGCAGTACTTC	CASSSQGEQYF
TRBJ1-5	few	17	-	TRBV20-1	TGCAGTGCTAGAAGGCAGGGCGACCTTTATAGCAATCAGCCCCAGCATTTT	CSARRQGDLYSNQPQHF
TRBJ2-5	few	14	-	TRBV12-3/TRBV12-4	TGTGCCAGCAGCCCTCAGGACGGGGGATTAACCCAGTACTTC	CASSPQDGGLTQYF
TRBJ2-7	-	13	-	TRBV27	TGTGCCAGCAGTTTCCGGGACTCCTACGAGCAGTACTTC	CASSFRDSYEQYF
TRBJ1-2	-	15	-	TRBV12-3/TRBV12-4	TGTGCCAGCAGTTCGCCAGGGAGCCCCACGTATGGCTACACCTTC	CASSSPGSPTYGYTF
TRBJ1-6	few	17	-	TRBV3-1	TGTGCCAGCAGCCAAGAGGTCGCCTCTACAAATAATTCACCCCTCCACTTT	CASSQEVASTNNSPLHF
TRBJ2-2	few	15	TRBD2	TRBV7-2	TGTGCCAGCAGCTTACGCGGGAGTAGCACCGGGGAGCTGTTTTTT	CASSLRGSSTGELFF
TRBJ1-6	many	14	-	TRBV12-3/TRBV12-4	TGTGCCAGCAGTCAGGGGATAGTTAATTCACCCCTCCACTTT	CASSQGIVNSPLHF
TRBJ2-5	few	14	-	TRBV20-1	TGCAGTGCCGCCTTACGGGACTCACAAGAGACCCAGTACTTC	CSAALRDSQETQYF
TRBJ2-1	few	14	-	TRBV11-2	TGTGCCAGCAGCTTAGAGCGGTTCGGCAATGAGCAGTTCTTC	CASSLERFGNEQFF
TRBJ2-5	medium-sized	16	TRBD2	TRBV12-3/TRBV12-4	TGTGCCAGCAGCGATACTAGCGGGAGGGCCTGGGAGACCCAGTACTTC	CASSDTSGRAWETQYF
TRBJ2-5	many	14	-	TRBV3-1	TGTGCCAGCAGCCCCGGCCATTCCCAAGAGACCCAGTACTTC	CASSPGHSQETQYF
TRBJ2-1	few	15	-	TRBV27	TGTGCCAGCAGTTCAAAGGGGGAGCTATACAATGAGCAGTTCTTC	CASSSKGELYNEQFF
TRBJ1-1	few	14	TRBD1	TRBV12-3/TRBV12-4	TGTGCCAGCAGTTCTCAGGACAGGGGAGCTGAAGCTTTCTTT	CASSSQDRGAEAFF
TRBJ2-2	-	16	TRBD2	TRBV10-3	TGTGCCATCAGTGGGCAAGCGGGAGGTAGCACCGGGGAGCTGTTTTTT	CAISGQAGGSTGELFF
TRBJ2-1	-	14	-	TRBV2	TGTGCCAGCAGTGAAGAATTCCCGAAGGAGGAGCAGTTCTTC	CASSEEFPKEEQFF
TRBJ2-7	few	13	-	TRBV10-3	TGTGCCATCAGTGCCGGGCTCTCCTACGAGCAGTACTTC	CAISAGLSYEQYF
TRBJ1-1	-	15	-	TRBV7-9	TGTGCCAGCAGCTTAGCGGTGGTTGAGGGCACTGAAGCTTTCTTT	CASSLAVVEGTEAFF
TRBJ2-3	-	15	TRBD2	TRBV3-1	TGTGCCAGCAGCCAAACGCTAGCGGGAGGGGATACGCAGTATTTT	CASSQTLAGGDTQYF
TRBJ1-2	few	15	TRBD1	TRBV5-1	TGCGCCAGCAGCCCGCGACAGGGAACTAACTATGGCTACACCTTC	CASSPRQGTNYGYTF
TRBJ2-2	-	16	TRBD2	TRBV5-1	TGCGCCAGCAGCCCCCGGACTAGCGGGGGAACCGGGGAGCTGTTTTTT	CASSPRTSGGTGELFF
TRBJ1-6	few	12	-	TRBV12-5	TGTGCTAGTGCTCAACCAGCGGGAGCCCTCCACTTT	CASAQPAGALHF
TRBJ1-1	few	12	-	TRBV20-1	TGCAGTGCTATAACCCCGAACACTGAAGCTTTCTTT	CSAITPNTEAFF
TRBJ2-3	many	15	TRBD2	TRBV3-1	TGTGCCAGCAGCCCAACTAGCGGACCCACAGATACGCAGTATTTT	CASSPTSGPTDTQYF
TRBJ2-1	-	18	TRBD2	TRBV12-3/TRBV12-4	TGTGCCAGCTGTGTCTATGGGGAGACTAGCGGGGGGGCGAATGAGCAGTTCTTC	CASCVYGETSGGANEQFF
TRBJ1-2	-	15	-	TRBV19	TGTGCCAGTAGTCCGACCCGGACAGACAACTATGGCTACACCTTC	CASSPTRTDNYGYTF
TRBJ1-1	few	15	TRBD1	TRBV9	TGTGCCAGCAGCGTGGACAGGCCAGCGAACACTGAAGCTTTCTTT	CASSVDRPANTEAFF
TRBJ1-2	-	14	TRBD1	TRBV5-1	TGCGCCAGCAGCTTGGCGGGACAGGCCTATGGCTACACCTTC	CASSLAGQAYGYTF
TRBJ2-2	-	18	TRBD2	TRBV4-2	TGTGCCAGCAGCCAGGCCCCGGGACTAGCGGGAGAGACCGGGGAGCTGTTTTTT	CASSQAPGLAGETGELFF
TRBJ2-7	many	14	TRBD1	TRBV5-1	TGCGCCAGCAGCCACGGACAGGGGACCTACGAGCAGTACTTC	CASSHGQGTYEQYF
TRBJ2-5	few	14	TRBD1	TRBV7-2	TGTGCCAGCAGACCCGACAGGGGGCAAGAGACCCAGTACTTC	CASRPDRGQETQYF
TRBJ2-3	-	13	TRBD1	TRBV3-1	TGTGCCAGCAGCCAAGAAGGGGGCGTGGCGCAGTATTTT	CASSQEGGVAQYF
TRBJ2-3	-	13	-	TRBV29-1	TGCAGCGTTTCTAGGTCTGGCACAGATACGCAGTATTTT	CSVSRSGTDTQYF
TRBJ1-5	few	13	TRBD1	TRBV4-1	TGCGCCAGCACACCAGGGGGCGGTCAGCCCCAGCATTTT	CASTPGGGQPQHF
TRBJ2-3	many	12	-	TRBV12-3/TRBV12-4	TGTGCCAGCAGTTTCGTAACAGATACGCAGTATTTT	CASSFVTDTQYF
TRBJ1-1	few	15	-	TRBV12-3/TRBV12-4	TGTGCCAGCAGTTTGGGATGGGCTTTGAACACTGAAGCTTTCTTT	CASSLGWALNTEAFF
TRBJ1-1	-	13	-	TRBV20-1	TGCAGTGCTATCCGACAGGTGAACACTGAAGCTTTCTTT	CSAIRQVNTEAFF
TRBJ2-5	-	14	-	TRBV30	TGTGCCTGGAGTGTACCCCCAGGGGAGGAGACCCAGTACTTC	CAWSVPPGEETQYF
TRBJ2-3	-	14	TRBD2	TRBV29-1	TGCAGCGTTCTAGCGGAGAGTTTCACAGATACGCAGTATTTT	CSVLAESFTDTQYF
TRBJ2-1	few	13	-	TRBV5-1	TGCGCCAGCAGCTTGCCGATAGAGGGCGTGCAGTTCTTC	CASSLPIEGVQFF
TRBJ2-1	-	16	TRBD2	TRBV2	TGTGCCAGCAGGCGCCAGCTAGCGGGAGGAGGGCATGAGCAGTTCTTC	CASRRQLAGGGHEQFF